These 9 T cell receptor beta chains were all obtained from the same sample, sequenced in a study of blood T cell repertoires in COVID-19 (TCRdb year 2020). Library prep was done by the immunoSEQ multiplex PCR assay. TCRdb stores this immuneACCESS table with in-frame sequences only. Part of the clones is absent; in the studies checked, under half of the shortfall reflects unresolved V genes, and no reason is known for the rest. A total of 70,000 to 75,000 clones appear in this sample, roughly 82% of them only once. The top ten hold 1.5% to 2% of the sample. Material for sequencing was peripheral blood. These receptors all come from a woman aged 55-70 years with acute or convalescent COVID-19.

The V call is TRBV30, the J call TRBJ1-1; D not certain. The CDR3 length is 11 residues. CDR1 and CDR2 (germline): GTSNPN, SVGIG (reference sequence). Trimming pared 0 bases from V and 11 bases from J, leaving 10 bases between. The CDR3 DNA sequence: TGTGCCTGGAGTGTACTTGTCGGGGCTTTCTTT. This gives the protein CAWSVLVGAFF.

The chain couples TRBV27 to TRBJ2-6; the match to TRBD1 covers 8 bases. This CDR3 contains 18 residues. Germline CDR1 and CDR2: MNHEY and SMNVEV (reference sequence). J gave up 0 bases and V 2 bases, and 6 bases lay outside the gene matches. The CDR3 sequence: CASSLRGTGNSGANVLTF. Here the CDR3 DNA reads TGTGCCAGCAGTTTACGTGGGACAGGTAACTCTGGGGCCAACGTCCTGACTTTC.

V and J are TRBV28 and TRBJ1-5; TRBD1 might be the D (5 bases). CDR3 length: 16 amino acids. V was shortened by 5 bases and J by 0 bases, with 14 bases between the two germline ends. The germline CDR1 and CDR2 sequences are MDHEN and SYDVKM. The CDR3 reads CASSGRRGYSNQPQHF. In nucleotides, the CDR3 is TGTGCCAGCAGTGGTAGGAGGGGATATAGCAATCAGCCCCAGCATTTT.

In its sample, this clone was seen once. The V call is TRBV7-3, the J call TRBJ2-1; TRBD2 agrees at 12 bases. Germline loops: CDR1 SGHTA, CDR2 FQGTGA. Trimming cost V 5 bases and J 5 bases; bases outside gene matches: 16. The CDR3 totals 19 residues. In nucleotides, the CDR3 is TGTGCCAGCAGCCCCGATGACCGGACTAGCGGGACCCGGAACAATGAGCAGTTCTTC. Its protein product is CASSPDDRTSGTRNNEQFF.

The table lists this clone with a few counts. The chain uses TRBV16 and TRBJ1-5; weak D call: TRBD1 (6 bases). The germline V and J ends were trimmed by 2 bases and 5 bases, with 19 bases remaining between them. This CDR3 has 17 residues. Germline CDR1 KGHSY, CDR2 FQNENV. CDR3 protein: CASSQPLWQGLDQPQHF. Here the CDR3 DNA reads TGTGCCAGCAGCCAACCCCTCTGGCAGGGGCTCGATCAGCCCCAGCATTTT. The whole variable domain, remainder taken from reference TRBV16 and TRBJ1-5, is GEEVAQTPKHLVRGEGQKAKLYCAPIKGHSYVFWYQQVLKNEFKFLISFQNENVFDETGMPKERFSAKCLPNSPCSLEIQATKLEDSAVYFCASSQPLWQGLDQPQHFGDGTRLSIL.

This clone was seen just once. This chain links TRBV6-6 with TRBJ1-1; a possible D gene is TRBD1 (5 bases). Trimming took off 6 bases at V and 4 bases at J, with 18 bases between the two ends. This CDR3 spans 15 amino acids. Germline CDR1 and CDR2: MNHNY and SVGAGI (reference sequence). The CDR3 loop is CASRDPAGRGTEAFF. The CDR3 DNA follows: TGTGCCAGCAGAGACCCAGCAGGGAGGGGCACTGAAGCTTTCTTT.

J is TRBJ1-2 and V is TRBV2, with 7 bases aligning to TRBD1. This CDR3 region has 13 residues. V lost 7 bases and J lost 8; bases outside the gene matches: 10. CDR1 and CDR2 from the germline V gene are SNHLY and FYNNEI. The CDR3 region is CASTPAQGGGYTF. The CDR3 DNA sequence: TGTGCCAGCACCCCGGCTCAGGGGGGCGGCTACACCTTC.

The J gene is TRBJ2-7, the V gene TRBV4-1; 8 bases fit TRBD2. Germline V lookup: CDR1 MGHRA, CDR2 YSYEKL. V dropped 3 bases and J dropped 0; count of bases not matched to a gene: 4. There are 15 residues in the CDR3. The CDR3 spells CASSHRTSGSYEQYF. The CDR3 DNA reads as TGCGCCAGCAGCCACCGCACTAGCGGCTCCTACGAGCAGTACTTC.

The chain recombines TRBV11-2 with TRBJ2-7, with D perhaps TRBD1 (6 bases). CDR3 length: 14 residues. Trimming cost V 2 bases and J 1 base, with 9 bases left between them. Per germline, CDR1 SGHAT and CDR2 FQNNGV. The CDR3 bases are TGTGCCAGCAGCTTATTCACAGGGTCCTACGAGCAGTACTTC. The encoded protein is CASSLFTGSYEQYF. Filled out from reference TRBV11-2 and TRBJ2-7, the complete variable domain reads EAGVAQSPRYKIIEKRQSVAFWCNPISGHATLYWYQQILGQGPKLLIQFQNNGVVDDSQLPKDRFSAERLKGVDSTLKIQPAKLEDSAVYLCASSLFTGSYEQYFGPGTRLTVT.